These 30 T cell receptor beta chains originate from one sample sequenced in a study of blood T cell repertoires in COVID-19. Assay: immunoSEQ multiplex PCR; the TCRdb copy retains only in-frame clones and omits some. The profile shows roughly 300,000 clones, 80% to 90% of them singletons. Input material: peripheral blood. The source of these receptors is a woman aged 50 to 60 who had recovered from COVID-19.

V and J are TRBV25-1 and TRBJ2-5; 10 bases match TRBD2. V lost 0 bases, J lost 5 bases, and 6 bases stayed unmatched. The CDR3 has 16 residues. Germline CDR1 is MGHDK and CDR2 is SYGVNS. CDR3 sequence reads: CASSEYGGTSVETQYF. CDR3 nucleotide sequence: TGTGCCAGCAGTGAATATGGGGGGACTAGCGTGGAGACCCAGTACTTC.

This chain links TRBV7-2 with TRBJ1-2, with D tentatively TRBD1 (6 bases). The germline gives CDR1 SGHTA, CDR2 FQGNSA. CDR3 length equals 16 residues. V lost 1 base, J lost 0 bases, and 12 bases lay in between. The CDR3 coding sequence is TGTGCCAGCAGCTTAGATCGGGGGGCTCCTAACTATGGCTACACCTTC. Its translation is CASSLDRGAPNYGYTF.

As regards this clone: Other DNA sequences in this sample translate to the same CDR3. V and J are TRBV7-9 and TRBJ1-6; 7 nucleotides match TRBD1. The CDR3 is 13 amino acids. From germline, CDR1 is SEHNR and CDR2 FQNEAQ (reference sequence). The junction had 5 bases not matched to a gene; V was cut back by 8 bases and J by 7 bases. The CDR3 sequence: CASSLGGNSPLHF. For the CDR3, the DNA is TGTGCCAGCTCATTAGGGGGCAATTCACCCCTCCACTTT.

J is TRBJ1-1 and V is TRBV4-1; maybe TRBD1 (5 bases). The CDR3 contains 19 residues. V lost 1 base and J 2 bases, leaving 23 bases between the germline ends. CDR1 and CDR2 (germline): MGHRA, YSYEKL. The CDR3 loop is CASSQALYGGWGENTEAFF. The DNA for the CDR3 is TGCGCCAGCAGCCAAGCTCTGTACGGGGGTTGGGGGGAAAACACTGAAGCTTTCTTT.

The genes are TRBV27 and TRBJ2-1; a possible D gene is TRBD2 (7 bases). The CDR3 consists of 15 residues. The V end was cut by 5 bases, the J end by 2 bases, with 13 bases between. Germline loops: CDR1 MNHEY, CDR2 SMNVEV (reference sequence). CDR3 sequence: CASSAWGGPYNEQFF. CDR3 bases: TGTGCCAGCAGTGCCTGGGGGGGGCCCTACAATGAGCAGTTCTTC.

This rearrangement joins TRBV18 to TRBJ2-1; D call uncertain. The CDR3 extends over 14 amino acids. Germline values: CDR1 KGHSH, CDR2 LQKENI. V was cut by 6 bases and J by 7 bases, with 16 bases left in between. Here the CDR3 reads CASSPPRLMNEQFF. DNA for the CDR3: TGTGCCAGCTCCCCCCCGCGGCTGATGAATGAGCAGTTCTTC. Full variable domain (missing parts from reference TRBV18 and TRBJ2-1): NAGVMQNPRHLVRRRGQEARLRCSPMKGHSHVYWYRQLPEEGLKFMVYLQKENIIDESGMPKERFSAEFPKEGPSILRIQQVVRGDSAAYFCASSPPRLMNEQFFGPGTRLTVL.

As for this clone: This CDR3 is also generated by other DNA sequences in the sample. V is TRBV29-1 and J is TRBJ2-7, with 11 bases that match TRBD2. J was trimmed by 4 bases and V by 4 bases; bases with no gene match: 3. The CDR3 has 13 residues. CDR1 SQVTM and CDR2 ANQGSEA come from the germline V gene. The DNA of the CDR3 is TGCAGCGTTGCCGGGACTAGCGGTTACGAGCAGTACTTC. Translating gives CSVAGTSGYEQYF.

The chain carries TRBV5-6 and TRBJ2-5, with D unclear. Trimming cost V 0 bases and J 0 bases, with 6 bases left between them. CDR3 length: 14 residues. Per the germline V gene, CDR1 is SGHDT and CDR2 is YYEEEE. CDR3 sequence reads: CASSLGVYQETQYF. In DNA, the CDR3 is TGTGCCAGCAGCTTGGGAGTGTACCAAGAGACCCAGTACTTC.

This clone has a single count. This chain joins TRBV29-1 and TRBJ2-7; TRBD2 agrees at 11 bases. CDR1 SQVTM and CDR2 ANQGSEA come from the germline V gene. There are 17 residues in the CDR3. J was trimmed by 3 bases and V by 1 base; bases with no gene match: 11. The CDR3 DNA is TGCAGCGTTGAAGGGTCCTCGACTAGCGGGAAACTCTACGAGCAGTACTTC. Its protein is CSVEGSSTSGKLYEQYF.

J is TRBJ1-2 and V is TRBV19; perhaps TRBD1 as D (6 bases). Per the germline V gene, CDR1 is LNHDA and CDR2 is SQIVND (reference sequence). CDR3 length: 16 amino acids. V was clipped by 3 bases and J by 4 bases, with 18 bases between them. This CDR3 reads CASSIQGNKDLYGYTF. The CDR3 nucleotides are TGTGCCAGTAGTATCCAGGGGAATAAGGATCTCTATGGCTACACCTTC.

V usage is TRBV6-2 or TRBV6-3 and J usage is TRBJ2-3, with TRBD2 as a possible D gene (6 bases). This CDR3 has 16 amino acids. V shed 4 bases and J shed 2 bases, with 16 bases lying between them. CDR1 and CDR2 (germline): MNHEY, SVGEGT. CDR3 nucleotides: TGTGCCAGCAGTTCCGGGACTGAATCACCCACAGATACGCAGTATTTT. Translation gives CASSSGTESPTDTQYF.

CDR3 residues: CASSYTIRTEAFF. CDR3 DNA sequence: TGTGCCAGCAGCTATACTATACGTACTGAAGCTTTCTTT. J is TRBJ1-1 and V is TRBV7-2; D remains unclear. The CDR3 is made up of 13 amino acids. Germline V lookup: CDR1 SGHTA, CDR2 FQGNSA. Trimming removed 4 bases from V and 5 bases from J, with 11 bases in between.

The chain combines TRBV9 with TRBJ2-3, with 9 bases aligning to TRBD2. The CDR3 runs to 14 residues. Looked up from germline, CDR1 is SGDLS and CDR2 is YYNGEE. Trimming took 6 bases from V and 3 from J; bases not matched to a gene: 5. CDR3 residues: CASNSGRVTDTQYF. The CDR3 DNA follows: TGTGCCAGCAATAGCGGGAGAGTGACAGATACGCAGTATTTT.

The chain recombines TRBV4-2 with TRBJ2-3; 10 bases map to TRBD2. The CDR3 runs 15 residues. From germline, CDR1 is LGHNA and CDR2 YNFKEQ. Germline trimming cut 3 bases from V and 2 bases from J; bases unmatched to any gene: 2. CDR3 DNA sequence: TGTGCCAGCAGCCACACTAGCGGGGACACAGATACGCAGTATTTT. This sequence encodes CASSHTSGDTDTQYF.

V usage is TRBV4-1 and J usage is TRBJ2-2; 9 nucleotides line up with TRBD1. In germline, CDR1 is MGHRA, CDR2 YSYEKL. This CDR3 has 16 residues. V lost 3 bases to trimming and J lost 5 bases; unmatched junction nucleotides: 7. The CDR3 sequence is CASSHEDRGWTGELFF. The CDR3 region has the DNA TGCGCCAGCAGCCATGAGGACAGGGGTTGGACCGGGGAGCTGTTTTTT.

V usage is TRBV19 and J usage is TRBJ2-3, with 8 bases that match TRBD2. The CDR3 runs 16 residues. The V and J ends lost 6 bases and 5 bases, in that order; junction bases with no gene match: 13. CDR1 is LNHDA and CDR2 is SQIVND in the germline V gene (reference sequence). The CDR3 DNA is TGTGCCAGTAGCCCCGACGGGAGCGGGAGATTAGATACGCAGTATTTT. It translates to CASSPDGSGRLDTQYF.

V and J are TRBV7-2 and TRBJ2-3; D may be TRBD1 (5 bases). From germline, CDR1 is SGHTA and CDR2 FQGNSA. With 1 base removed from V and 7 bases from J, the gap between germline ends came to 12 bases. CDR3 length: 14 residues. DNA of the CDR3: TGTGCCAGCAGCTTAGATCGGACACCTAATACGCAGTATTTT. Amino acids: CASSLDRTPNTQYF.

CDR3 region: CASSPPLGLAGNTQYF. The CDR3 DNA follows: TGTGCCAGCTCACCACCGCTGGGACTAGCGGGAAATACGCAGTATTTT. The chain couples TRBV18 to TRBJ2-3; 13 bases are shared with TRBD2. CDR1 and CDR2 (germline): KGHSH, LQKENI. V shed 0 bases, J shed 7 bases, and the junction held 4 bases outside the gene matches. The CDR3 totals 16 residues.

V is TRBV19 and J is TRBJ1-1; tentatively, D is TRBD1 (5 bases). V was clipped by 4 bases and J by 1 base, with 10 bases between them. In germline, CDR1 is LNHDA, CDR2 SQIVND (reference sequence). The CDR3 is 14 residues long. The CDR3 bases are TGTGCCAGTAGTACCCACGGACAGAACACTGAAGCTTTCTTT. Translation: CASSTHGQNTEAFF.

The chain couples TRBV10-3 to TRBJ1-1; maybe TRBD1 (6 bases). The V end was cut by 4 bases, the J end by 0 bases, with 9 bases between. The germline V gene encodes CDR1 ENHRY and CDR2 SYGVKD. CDR3 length: 14 residues. CDR3: CAISVGQLNTEAFF. CDR3 nucleotide sequence: TGTGCCATCAGTGTGGGACAATTGAACACTGAAGCTTTCTTT.

The chain is built from TRBV5-1 and TRBJ1-5; TRBD1 is a possible D gene (6 bases). This CDR3 is 15 amino acids long. V lost 0 bases and J lost 6, with 13 bases in between. Germline lookup yields CDR1 SGHRS and CDR2 YFSETQ. In DNA form, the CDR3 reads TGCGCCAGCAGCTTGGCCGCGGGGGCAGGTCAGCCCCAGCATTTT. Amino acid sequence: CASSLAAGAGQPQHF.

A remark on this clone: One junction end does not reproduce the germline sequence, and a read error may be involved. The V gene is TRBV30, the J gene TRBJ1-1; D gene unclear. The V gene's germline CDR1 is GTSNPN and CDR2 SVGIG (reference sequence). The CDR3 covers 13 residues. CDR3 amino acids: CGIGRALNTEAFF. The CDR3 nucleotides read TGCGGGATTGGGAGGGCTCTGAACACTGAAGCTTTCTTT.

The chain uses TRBV5-1 and TRBJ2-3, with 9 nucleotides matching TRBD2. Per the germline V gene, CDR1 is SGHRS and CDR2 is YFSETQ. Germline trimming cut 4 bases from V and 0 bases from J; bases unmatched to any gene: 9. The CDR3 is made up of 17 amino acids. The CDR3 reads CASSLVTSGRSTDTQYF. The CDR3 DNA reads TGCGCCAGCAGCCTGGTGACTAGCGGAAGGAGCACAGATACGCAGTATTTT.

This clone appeared once. Other DNA sequences from this sample encode an identical CDR3 as well. The V and J genes are TRBV7-2 and TRBJ2-7, with 8 bases lining up with TRBD2. Germline-derived CDR1 and CDR2 are SGHTA and FQGNSA. CDR3 size: 14 residues. V lost 2 bases to trimming and J lost 6 bases; unmatched junction nucleotides: 6. The CDR3 loop is CASSLSGGPGEQYF. CDR3 DNA: TGTGCCAGCAGCTTATCGGGGGGGCCGGGCGAGCAGTACTTC.

This chain joins TRBV28 and TRBJ1-5, with unresolved D. The germline CDR1 and CDR2 sequences are MDHEN and SYDVKM. This CDR3 has 14 residues. V gave up 7 bases and J gave up 5 bases, with 15 bases separating them. DNA of the CDR3: TGTGCCAGCACCCCTCCCAGTCGTGATCAGCCCCAGCATTTT. This gives the protein CASTPPSRDQPQHF.

This sequence joins TRBV6-2 or TRBV6-3 and TRBJ1-1; D remains ambiguous. The germline CDR1 and CDR2 sequences are MNHEY and SVGEGT. Trimming took off 6 bases at V and 0 bases at J, with 14 bases between the two ends. There are 15 residues in the CDR3. For the CDR3, the DNA is TGTGCCAGCAGCCTGACTCAGCCCATGAACACTGAAGCTTTCTTT. This gives the protein CASSLTQPMNTEAFF.

The rearrangement links TRBV30 to TRBJ2-3; 9 bases are shared with TRBD2. Germline trimming cut 2 bases from V and 1 base from J; bases unmatched to any gene: 7. The length of the CDR3 is 16 residues. Germline CDR1 GTSNPN, CDR2 SVGIG (reference sequence). The CDR3, as DNA: TGTGCCTGGAGTCAGTTAAAGCGGGGGGGCACAGATACGCAGTATTTT. Translated, it gives CAWSQLKRGGTDTQYF.

The chain carries TRBV7-9 and TRBJ1-5; 9 positions agree with TRBD1. Germline CDR1 is SEHNR and CDR2 is FQNEAQ (reference sequence). Losses at the gene ends were 7 bases for V and 6 bases for J; bases not matched to a gene: 13. The CDR3 is 16 residues long. This CDR3 is CASTDVRDRDVQPQHF. The CDR3 bases are TGTGCCAGCACCGACGTCAGGGACAGGGATGTTCAGCCCCAGCATTTT.

V and J are TRBV2 and TRBJ2-7; possible D gene TRBD2, 5 bases. The CDR3 extends over 14 amino acids. The germline V gene encodes CDR1 SNHLY and CDR2 FYNNEI. Trimming shortened V by 6 bases and J by 13 bases, and 25 bases separated the two germline ends. CDR3 region: CASSLMPEMSGCYF. The CDR3 nucleotides are TGTGCCAGCAGCCTTATGCCCGAGATGAGCGGATGTTACTTC.

This clone was seen a few times. This chain joins TRBV6-5 and TRBJ1-5; TRBD1 is a possible D gene (6 bases). Germline CDR1 reads MNHEY; CDR2 reads SVGAGI. This CDR3 comprises 13 residues. Trimming left V 6 bases short and J 3 bases short, with 9 bases between. DNA for the CDR3: TGTGCCAGCAGAGACAGGCTCAATCAGCCCCAGCATTTT. It codes for CASRDRLNQPQHF.